Listed here are 16 T cell receptor beta chains from one sample, sequenced in a study of prognosis after radiotherapy for stage I lung cancer. TCR beta CDR3 was amplified from genomic DNA by two-round multiplex PCR. With primers specific to each TRBV and TRBJ gene, the first-round PCR was performed. TCRdb re-analysed the multiplex PCR reads in MiXCR, keeping a single row per CDR3 protein. The sample lists tens of thousands of distinct CDR3 sequences; around 43% were seen once. The sample in question was PBMCs, obtained before or after stereotactic body radiation therapy (not recorded which). The origin of the receptors is a donor aged 50 or older with non-small cell lung cancer.

The rearrangement joins TRBV6-2 or TRBV6-3 to TRBJ1-5, with unresolved D. The CDR3 is 13 residues long. The V and J ends lost 4 bases and 2 bases respectively, with 6 bases between them. The germline gives CDR1 MNHEY, CDR2 SVGEGT. The CDR3 region is CASSSVGNQPQHF. Here the CDR3 DNA reads TGTGCCAGCAGTTCTGTAGGCAATCAGCCCCAGCATTTT.

A remark on this clonotype: This may be a read error, as it is one base from a much larger clone. This sequence joins TRBV9 and TRBJ2-5; D not certain. Germline CDR1 and CDR2: SGDLS and YYNGEE. Trimming removed 6 bases at V and 5 bases at J, with 11 bases between. The CDR3 consists of 12 residues. The CDR3 DNA reads TGTGCCAGCATCGATAGGTGGGAGACCCAGTACTTC. Its translation: CASIDRWETQYF.

The CDR3 nucleotides read TGTGCCAGCAGCTTAAGTGCCACCTACGAGCAGTACTTC. This encodes CASSLSATYEQYF. The genes are TRBV7-2 and TRBJ2-7, with unresolved D. The CDR3 length is 13 residues. V was trimmed by 2 bases and J by 2 bases, leaving 7 bases between them. Per the germline V gene, CDR1 is SGHTA and CDR2 is FQGNSA.

Of note for this clonotype: As the CDR3 is not closed by the conserved phenylalanine or tryptophan, this likely results from a read error. The rearrangement uses TRBV19 and TRBJ2-3; 7 bases agree with TRBD1. This CDR3 has 15 amino acids. Germline CDR1 reads LNHDA; CDR2 reads SQIVND (reference sequence). The CDR3: CASSTRQGRTDKQYS. The CDR3 nucleotides are TGTGCCAGTAGTACTCGACAGGGTAGGACAGATAAGCAGTATTCT.

This clonotype was counted ten times or more. The gene calls are TRBV19 and TRBJ1-5, with a tentative D call TRBD1 (6 bases). In germline, CDR1 is LNHDA, CDR2 SQIVND (reference sequence). CDR3 length equals 15 residues. V was cut by 0 bases and J by 6 bases, with 12 bases left in between. The CDR3 is CASSIDRGAAQPQHF. In DNA form, the CDR3 reads TGTGCCAGTAGTATAGACAGGGGAGCGGCTCAGCCCCAGCATTTT.

This clonotype was seen repeatedly, ten times or more. The chain uses TRBV29-1 and TRBJ2-1; D gene ambiguous. The CDR3 contains 12 residues. Germline CDR1 and CDR2: SQVTM and ANQGSEA. V shed 5 bases and J shed 6 bases, with 11 bases lying between them. The CDR3 coding sequence is TGCAGCGTTAATGGTCTTAGCAATGAGCAGTTCTTC. It specifies CSVNGLSNEQFF.

The chain combines TRBV20-1 with TRBJ2-7; 12 positions match TRBD2. With V trimmed by 6 bases and J by 7 bases, 13 bases remained unmatched. The CDR3 sequence is 15 residues long. Germline CDR1 reads DFQATT; CDR2 reads SNEGSKA (reference sequence). The CDR3 protein is CSARLLAGGPGEQYF. CDR3 bases: TGCAGTGCCCGCCTTCTAGCGGGAGGGCCTGGAGAGCAGTACTTC.

V is TRBV6-5 and J is TRBJ2-2; maybe TRBD2 (6 bases). The germline V gene has CDR1 MNHEY and CDR2 SVGAGI. With 7 bases removed from V and 9 bases from J, the gap between germline ends came to 18 bases. The length of the CDR3 is 14 residues. CDR3 region: CASIHSGDAWELFF. CDR3 sequence (DNA): TGTGCCAGCATTCACTCGGGAGACGCCTGGGAGCTGTTTTTT.

The J gene is TRBJ2-3, the V gene TRBV20-1, with D possibly matching TRBD2 (6 bases). Germline V gives CDR1 DFQATT, CDR2 SNEGSKA (reference sequence). Deletions cut 3 bases from V and 2 bases from J, with 15 bases between. This CDR3 spans 15 amino acids. CDR3 DNA: TGCAGTGCTAGCGGTGCTAGCGACCTCACAGATACGCAGTATTTT. Amino acid sequence: CSASGASDLTDTQYF.

Concerning this clonotype: One base separates it from a far larger clone, so it is likely a read error. V is TRBV6-9 and J is TRBJ1-2; 9 nucleotides line up with TRBD1. The V gene's germline CDR1 is MNHGY and CDR2 SVAAGI. CDR3 length: 15 residues. The CDR3 is CASSSQGAAGYCYTF. The CDR3 DNA reads TGTGCCAGCAGTTCACAGGGGGCGGCTGGCTATTGCTACACCTTC.

Notes on this clonotype: A far larger clone differs by one base, so this is likely a read error. The CDR3 nucleotides are TGTGCCAGCAGTCTGGATACGAGCACAGATACGCAGTATTTT. This translates into CASSLDTSTDTQYF. The chain links TRBV6-1 to TRBJ2-3; D unclear. This CDR3 comprises 14 residues. Trimming removed 5 bases from V and 0 bases from J, with 9 bases in between. The V gene's germline CDR1 is MNHNS and CDR2 SASEGT.

With regard to this clonotype: This sequence may be a read error, since a much larger clone differs from it by one base. V gene TRBV18 combines with J gene TRBJ1-4; D call uncertain. The CDR3 loop spans 14 amino acids. The ends were cut back, 1 base at V and 4 bases at J, with 7 bases in the middle. The V gene's germline CDR1 is KGHSH and CDR2 LQKENI. The CDR3 DNA reads as TGTGCCAGCTCACCACTGGAGATTAATGAAAAACTGTTTTTT. It codes for CASSPLEINEKLFF. Supplemented by reference TRBV18 and TRBJ1-4, the full variable domain reads NAGVMQNPRHLVRRRGQEARLRCSPMKGHSHVYWYRQLPEEGLKFMVYLQKENIIDESGMPKERFSAEFPKEGPSILRIQQVVRGDSAAYFCASSPLEINEKLFFGSGTQLSVL.

With regard to this clonotype: This probably arose from a read error, given a far larger clone one base away. The J gene is TRBJ2-7, the V gene TRBV6-4; 8 bases line up with TRBD1. V was pared by 6 bases and J by 5 bases, with 12 bases of the junction left unmatched. Germline V lookup: CDR1 MRHNA, CDR2 SNTAGT. This CDR3 has 15 residues. DNA of the CDR3: TGTGCCAGCAGATTCACCGGGACAGGTCGCGACGAGCAGTACTTC. This translates into CASRFTGTGRDEQYF.

This clonotype has a count of ten or more. The junction shows a germline mismatch at one end, possibly a read error. This chain joins TRBV29-1 and TRBJ1-1, with 7 nucleotides matching TRBD1. The CDR3 loop spans 14 amino acids. Per the germline V gene, CDR1 is SQVTM and CDR2 is ANQGSEA. In DNA form, the CDR3 reads TGCAGCGTGGAAGGAAGGACAGGGAACACTGAAGCTTTCTTT. Translated, it gives CSVEGRTGNTEAFF.

This clonotype was detected ten times or more. The DNA of the CDR3 is TGCAGTGCTAGCGGGACAGGGGTGCTATACTATGGCTACACCTTC. It codes for CSASGTGVLYYGYTF. The rearrangement links TRBV20-1 to TRBJ1-2; 10 bases are a match to TRBD1. The V and J ends lost 3 bases and 3 bases, in that order; junction bases with no gene match: 7. CDR3 length: 15 residues. Germline V gives CDR1 DFQATT, CDR2 SNEGSKA (reference sequence).

For this clonotype: Given a far larger clone just one base away, this is likely a sequencing read error. V usage is TRBV5-1 and J usage is TRBJ2-1, with D hard to call. The length of the CDR3 is 16 residues. V lost 0 bases and J 8 bases, leaving 18 bases between the germline ends. Germline V gene data show CDR1 as SGHRS and CDR2 as YFSETQ. In nucleotides, the CDR3 is TGCGCCAGCAGCTTGGGGAACAGAATTTCAGGAGATGAGCAGTTCTTC. It codes for CASSLGNRISGDEQFF.